This TCR beta chain was identified during a study of regulatory T cells in long-lasting Graves disease. With iRepertoire HTBI primers and Arm-PCR of CDR3 regions, TCR beta libraries were built. TCRdb called the multiplex PCR reads again in MiXCR, with one record for every CDR3 protein. The table lists some 340,000 distinct CDR3 sequences, about an eighth of them singletons. Time point: newly diagnosed GD, antithyroid drugs for less than 3 months. Scientists built the TCR library using RNA that was extracted from PBMCs. The V end was cut by 6 bases, the J end by 1 base, with 7 bases between. The CDR3 covers 13 residues. Germline CDR1 is MGHDK and CDR2 is SYGVNS. This sample was shared with a second study, whose subject was T cells in Graves' hyperthyroidism and ophthalmopathy.

V gene TRBV25-1 combines with J gene TRBJ1-5; D may be TRBD1 (6 bases). The starting material was peripheral blood mononuclear cells (PBMCs), obtained at new diagnosis, from a patient treated with antithyroid drugs. This clonotype was sampled from a woman between 18 and 29 years old with Graves disease. The CDR3 loop reads CASRGASNQPQHF. DNA of the CDR3: TGTGCCAGCAGGGGGGCGAGCAATCAGCCCCAGCATTTT.